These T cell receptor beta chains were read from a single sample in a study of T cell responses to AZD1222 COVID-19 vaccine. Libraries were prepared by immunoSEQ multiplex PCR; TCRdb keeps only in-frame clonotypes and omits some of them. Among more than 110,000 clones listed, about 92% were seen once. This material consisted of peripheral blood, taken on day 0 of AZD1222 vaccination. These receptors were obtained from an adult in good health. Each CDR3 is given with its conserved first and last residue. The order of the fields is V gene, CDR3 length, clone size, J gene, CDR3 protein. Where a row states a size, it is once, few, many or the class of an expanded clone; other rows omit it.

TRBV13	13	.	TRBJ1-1	CASSLGPGAEAFF
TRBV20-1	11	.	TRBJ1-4	CSALSNEKLFF
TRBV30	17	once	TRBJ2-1	CAWSDTFRLTGMNEQFF
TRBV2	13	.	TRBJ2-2	CASTGANTGELFF
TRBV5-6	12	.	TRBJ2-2	CASSPDTGELFF
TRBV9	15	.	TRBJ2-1	CASSATTISYNEQFF
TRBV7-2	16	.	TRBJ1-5	CASSLGGQPSLGPQHF
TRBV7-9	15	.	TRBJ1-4	CASSLGTPTNEKLFF
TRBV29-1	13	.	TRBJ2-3	CSVDQYGEDTQYF
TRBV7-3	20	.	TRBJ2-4	CASSSRQTAVIVCVKNIQYF
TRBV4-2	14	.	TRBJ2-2	CASSQDDGTGELFF
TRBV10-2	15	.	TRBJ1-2	CASSEIGQGDYGYTF
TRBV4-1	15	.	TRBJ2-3	CASSQEAPSTDTQYF
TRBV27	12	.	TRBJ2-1	CASSRTENEQFF
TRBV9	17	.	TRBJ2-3	CASSPRLAGGPADTQYF
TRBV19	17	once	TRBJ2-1	CASSIWGLGSSYNEQFF
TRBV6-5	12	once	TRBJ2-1	CASSPRVDEQFF
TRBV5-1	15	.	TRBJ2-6	CASSPTWDWANVLTF
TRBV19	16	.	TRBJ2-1	CASSPGVAASYNEQFF
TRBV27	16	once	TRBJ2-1	CASSLSSSGSYNEQFF
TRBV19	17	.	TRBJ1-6	CASSTSAPGQHNSPLHF
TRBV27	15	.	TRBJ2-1	CASSPLERIHNEQFF
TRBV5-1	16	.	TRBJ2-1	CASGLNRGPSTNEQFF
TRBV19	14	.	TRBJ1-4	CASSSGGGLVKLFF
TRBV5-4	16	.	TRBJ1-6	CASSLAGRGVNSPLHF
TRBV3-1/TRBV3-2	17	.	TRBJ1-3	CASSQDRSGPDGNTIYF
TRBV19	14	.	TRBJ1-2	CASKLLGLEDGYTF
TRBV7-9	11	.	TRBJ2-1	CASSLAEEQFF
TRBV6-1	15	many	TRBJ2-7	CASSDGLAGVYEQYF
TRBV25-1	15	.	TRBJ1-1	CASSAGQGPNTEAFF
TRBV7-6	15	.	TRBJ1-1	CASSLSQGARTEAFF
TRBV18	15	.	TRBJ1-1	CASSPIRDLATEAFF
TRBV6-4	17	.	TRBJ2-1	CASSDTVEIGGANEQFF
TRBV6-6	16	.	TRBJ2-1	CASSLEQLSSYNEQFF